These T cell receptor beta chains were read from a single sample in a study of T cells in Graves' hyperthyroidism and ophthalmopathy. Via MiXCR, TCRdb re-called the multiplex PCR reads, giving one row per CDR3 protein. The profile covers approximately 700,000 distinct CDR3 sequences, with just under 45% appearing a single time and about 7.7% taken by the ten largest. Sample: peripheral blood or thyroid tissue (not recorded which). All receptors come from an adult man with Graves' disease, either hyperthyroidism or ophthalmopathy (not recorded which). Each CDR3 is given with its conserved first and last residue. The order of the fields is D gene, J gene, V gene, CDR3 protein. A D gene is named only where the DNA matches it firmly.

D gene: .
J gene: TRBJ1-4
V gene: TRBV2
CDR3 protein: CASSKTGTNEKLFF

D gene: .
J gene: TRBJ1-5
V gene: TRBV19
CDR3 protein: CARTGPQHF

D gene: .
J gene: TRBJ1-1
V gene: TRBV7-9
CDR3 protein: CASSPRTENTEASF

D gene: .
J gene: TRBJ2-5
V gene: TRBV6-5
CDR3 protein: CASSYWDMEETQYF

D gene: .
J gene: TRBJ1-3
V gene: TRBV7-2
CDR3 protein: CASSLATDSGNTIYF

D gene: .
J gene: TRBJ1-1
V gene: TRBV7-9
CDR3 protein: CASSQTRPEAFF

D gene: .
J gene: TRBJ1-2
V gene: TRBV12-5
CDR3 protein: CASGVDYRAERGYTF

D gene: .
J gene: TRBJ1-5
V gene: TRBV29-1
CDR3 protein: CSVVDSSRQETQHF

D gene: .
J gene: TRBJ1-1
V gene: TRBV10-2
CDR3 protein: CASSDTQGKIEAFF

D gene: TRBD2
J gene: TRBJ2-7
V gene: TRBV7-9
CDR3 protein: CASSRTSGRVGYEQYF

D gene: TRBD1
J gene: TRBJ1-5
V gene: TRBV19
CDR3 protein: CASSDRDSYEHF

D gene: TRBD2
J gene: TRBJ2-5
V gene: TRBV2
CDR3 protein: CASSVLAGGSGETQYF

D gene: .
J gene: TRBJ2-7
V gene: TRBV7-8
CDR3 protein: CASSPRRDYEQYF

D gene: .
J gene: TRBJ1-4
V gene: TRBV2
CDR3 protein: CASRPRAGGEKLFF

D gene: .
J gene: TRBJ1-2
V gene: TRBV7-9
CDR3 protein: CASSPIGEYGYTF

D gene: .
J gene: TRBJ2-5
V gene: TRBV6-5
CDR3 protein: CASSYGGQETQYF

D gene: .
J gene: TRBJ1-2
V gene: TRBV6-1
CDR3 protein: CASSSDQYRSYTF

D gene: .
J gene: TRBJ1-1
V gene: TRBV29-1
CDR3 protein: CSVAFGGLKKTEAFF

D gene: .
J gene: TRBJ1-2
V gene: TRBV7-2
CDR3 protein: CASSVGGGPYF

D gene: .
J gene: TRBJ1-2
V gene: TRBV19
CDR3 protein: CASMGDKKVPGYTF

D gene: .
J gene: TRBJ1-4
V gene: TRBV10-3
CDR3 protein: CASSLGARANEKLFF

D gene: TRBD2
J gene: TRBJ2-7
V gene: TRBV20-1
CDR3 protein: CSARDTSGGSEQYF

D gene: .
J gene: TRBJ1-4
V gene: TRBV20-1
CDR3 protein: CSASKGSSLEKLFF

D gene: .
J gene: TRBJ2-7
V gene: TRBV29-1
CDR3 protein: CSVEDGSPYEQYF

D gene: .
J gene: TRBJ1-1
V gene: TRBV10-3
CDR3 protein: CAISEPSGSNTEAFF

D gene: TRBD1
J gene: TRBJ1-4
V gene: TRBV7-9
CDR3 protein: CASSLPGGAHEKLFF

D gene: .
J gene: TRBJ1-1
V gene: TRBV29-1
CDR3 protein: CSVVGGEVGEAFF

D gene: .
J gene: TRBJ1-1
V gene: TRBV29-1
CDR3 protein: CSVEVRGYEAFF

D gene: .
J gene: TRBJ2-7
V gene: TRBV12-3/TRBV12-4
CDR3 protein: CASTSTGPRFYEQYF

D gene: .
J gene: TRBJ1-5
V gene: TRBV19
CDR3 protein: CASIEGDWNQPQHF

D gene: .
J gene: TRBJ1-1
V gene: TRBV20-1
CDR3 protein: CSARDFGEKNTEAFF

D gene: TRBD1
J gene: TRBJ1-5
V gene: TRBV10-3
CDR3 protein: CAISVGTGGSQPQHF

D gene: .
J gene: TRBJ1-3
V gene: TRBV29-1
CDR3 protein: CSGIQANSGNTIYF

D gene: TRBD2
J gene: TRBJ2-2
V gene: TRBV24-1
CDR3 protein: CATSAGLAGTGELFF

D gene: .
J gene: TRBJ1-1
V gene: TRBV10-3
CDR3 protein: CAISEVPGNTEAFF

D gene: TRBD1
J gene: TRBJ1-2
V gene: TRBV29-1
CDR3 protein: CSFLGTGEAWGYTF

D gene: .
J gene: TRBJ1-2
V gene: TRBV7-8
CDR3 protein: CASRPGTSNYGYTF

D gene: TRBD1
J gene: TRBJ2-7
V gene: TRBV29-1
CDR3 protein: CSVDGDSYEQYF

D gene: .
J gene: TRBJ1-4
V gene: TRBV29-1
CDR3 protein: CSVEVIEGGNEKLFF

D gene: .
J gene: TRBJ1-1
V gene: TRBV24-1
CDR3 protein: CATSSLPLSDTEAFF

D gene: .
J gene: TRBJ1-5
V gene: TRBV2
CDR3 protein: CASSGLAGSKHF

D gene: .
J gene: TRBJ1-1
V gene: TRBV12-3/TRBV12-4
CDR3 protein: CASSLLDRAFF

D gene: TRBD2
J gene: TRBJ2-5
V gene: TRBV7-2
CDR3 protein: CASSLDGGRGGLGETQYF

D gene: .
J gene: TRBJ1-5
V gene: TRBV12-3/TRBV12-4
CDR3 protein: CASSAPQGSSNQPQHF

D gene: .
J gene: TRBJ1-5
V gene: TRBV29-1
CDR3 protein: CSVSKGGGSNQPQHF

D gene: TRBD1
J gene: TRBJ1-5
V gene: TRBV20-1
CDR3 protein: CSASRKGAGGNQPQHF

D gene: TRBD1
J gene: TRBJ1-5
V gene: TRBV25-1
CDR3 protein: CASSESLSGTAQHF

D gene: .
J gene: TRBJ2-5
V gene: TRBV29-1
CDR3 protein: CSVEALGVETQYF

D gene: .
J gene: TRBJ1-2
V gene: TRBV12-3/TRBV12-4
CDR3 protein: CASSTLGGGYGYTF

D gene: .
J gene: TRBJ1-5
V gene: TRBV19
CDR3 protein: CASSIMQGASNQPQHF

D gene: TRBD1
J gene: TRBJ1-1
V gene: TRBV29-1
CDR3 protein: CSVVLYKRQGSVNTEAFF

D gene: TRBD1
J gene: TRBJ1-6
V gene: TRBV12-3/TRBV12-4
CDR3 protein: CASSSRGQGNSPLHF

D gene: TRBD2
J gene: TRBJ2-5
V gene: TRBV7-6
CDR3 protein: CASSLTGLAGYQETQYF

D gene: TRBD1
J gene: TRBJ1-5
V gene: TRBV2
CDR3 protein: CASSETGRSNQPQHF